This passage covers 7 T cell receptor beta chains from one sample sequenced in a study of cytomegalovirus exposure and HLA in healthy donors (dated by TCRdb to the late 2010s). Receptor libraries were prepared by the immunoSEQ multiplex PCR assay. The multiplex PCR relied on a mix of 60 forward primers for TCR Vbeta segments and 13 reverse primers for TCR Jbeta segments. TCRdb provides this immuneACCESS table in a form limited to in-frame rearrangements. Some clones are lacking; in checked studies, under half of them reflect an unresolved V gene, and why the rest are absent is not known. The table for this sample lists some 130,000 clones; around 80% of them were counted only once. The top ten clones comprise 2% to 2.5% of the sample. Sequencing input: PBMCs. Source of these receptors: a man aged 25 to 45 in good health and CMV-seronegative.

This clone was detected a few times. The chain joins TRBV5-4 to TRBJ2-7; 9 positions agree with TRBD2. Germline trimming cut 2 bases from V and 5 bases from J; bases unmatched to any gene: 2. This CDR3 has 13 amino acids. The germline V gene has CDR1 SGHNT and CDR2 YYREEE (reference sequence). The CDR3 coding sequence is TGTGCCAGCAGCTTTTGGACTAGCGACGAGCAGTACTTC. Residues: CASSFWTSDEQYF.

The gene calls are TRBV25-1 and TRBJ1-1, with 8 bases that match TRBD1. V shed 4 bases, J shed 1 base, and the junction held 2 bases outside the gene matches. There are 14 residues in the CDR3. Germline V gives CDR1 MGHDK, CDR2 SYGVNS. Here the CDR3 DNA reads TGTGCCAGCAGTGGCGGGACAGGGAACACTGAAGCTTTCTTT. This translates into CASSGGTGNTEAFF.

This clone was seen once. This sequence joins TRBV6-4 and TRBJ1-1, with a weak D call TRBD1 (6 bases). The CDR3 is made up of 14 amino acids. Germline V gene lookup returns CDR1 MRHNA and CDR2 SNTAGT. Trimming removed 3 bases from V and 1 base from J, with 9 bases in between. The CDR3 DNA reads as TGTGCCAGCAGTGAAGGGGGGGAGAACACTGAAGCTTTCTTT. Its protein product is CASSEGGENTEAFF.

The chain has TRBV6-5 and TRBJ2-3; D remains unclear. Trimming took 5 bases from V and 4 from J, leaving 16 bases between them. CDR1 is MNHEY, CDR2 SVGAGI, per germline. The CDR3 loop spans 15 amino acids. This CDR3 reads CASSLQRHRPDTQYF. The CDR3 DNA reads as TGTGCCAGCAGTCTTCAGCGCCATCGTCCAGATACGCAGTATTTT.

The sample holds one count of this clone. This chain connects TRBV15 to TRBJ2-1, with TRBD2 matching 14 bases. V gave up 4 bases and J gave up 7 bases; unmatched junction bases: 6. The CDR3 is 16 residues long. The V gene's germline CDR1 is LNHNV and CDR2 YYDKDF (reference sequence). CDR3 sequence (DNA): TGTGCCACCAGCACCGGACTAGCGGGAGGAATAAATGAGCAGTTCTTC. Amino acid sequence: CATSTGLAGGINEQFF.

This sequence joins TRBV6-5 and TRBJ1-1, with 7 bases aligning to TRBD1. V shed 7 bases and J 4 bases; nucleotides not matched to a gene: 9. CDR1 and CDR2 (germline): MNHEY, SVGAGI. CDR3 length equals 14 residues. The CDR3 DNA reads as TGTGCCAGCACCGAAGACAGGGCAGGCACTGAAGCTTTCTTT. Translating it yields CASTEDRAGTEAFF.

The V gene is TRBV6-5, the J gene TRBJ2-7; 9 positions agree with TRBD1. This CDR3 spans 15 amino acids. CDR1 is MNHEY, CDR2 SVGAGI, per germline. V was clipped by 4 bases and J by 1 base; unmatched bases: 5. CDR3 DNA sequence: TGTGCCAGCAGTTTCTCCGGGACAGGGTCCTACGAGCAGTACTTC. This encodes CASSFSGTGSYEQYF.